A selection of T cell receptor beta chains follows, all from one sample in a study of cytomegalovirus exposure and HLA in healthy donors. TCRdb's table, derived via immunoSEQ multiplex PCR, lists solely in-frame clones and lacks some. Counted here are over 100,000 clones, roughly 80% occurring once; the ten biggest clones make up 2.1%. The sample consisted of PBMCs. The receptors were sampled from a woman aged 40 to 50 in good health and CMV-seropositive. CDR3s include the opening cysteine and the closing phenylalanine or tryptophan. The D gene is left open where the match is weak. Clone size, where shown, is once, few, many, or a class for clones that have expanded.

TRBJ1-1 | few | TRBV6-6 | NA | CASSNPREGHPEAFF | TGTGCCAGCAGTAACCCTAGGGAGGGTCACCCTGAAGCTTTCTTT
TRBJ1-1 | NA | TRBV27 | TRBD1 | CASSYYGDREAFF | TGTGCCAGCTCCTACTATGGGGACAGGGAAGCTTTCTTT
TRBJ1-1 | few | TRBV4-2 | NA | CASSQEGPGAFF | TGTGCCAGCAGCCAAGAGGGGCCAGGGGCTTTCTTT
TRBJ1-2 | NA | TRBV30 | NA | CAVQGTGYTF | TGTGCCGTACAGGGAACCGGCTACACCTTC
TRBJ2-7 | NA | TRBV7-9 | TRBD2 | CASSLAFERDGAYEQYF | TGTGCCAGCAGCTTAGCCTTCGAGCGGGATGGAGCCTACGAGCAGTACTTC
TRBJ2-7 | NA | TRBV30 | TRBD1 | CAWSHKWDRRGYEQYF | TGTGCCTGGAGTCATAAATGGGACAGGAGGGGATACGAGCAGTACTTC
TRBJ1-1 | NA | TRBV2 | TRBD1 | CASREMMGQKGEAFF | TGTGCCAGCAGAGAAATGATGGGACAGAAGGGTGAAGCTTTCTTT
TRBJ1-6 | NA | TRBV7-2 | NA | CASSLTTGGYNSPLHF | TGTGCCAGCAGCTTAACGACAGGCGGTTATAATTCACCCCTCCACTTT
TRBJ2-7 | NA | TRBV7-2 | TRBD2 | CASSSAGTTAYEQYF | TGTGCCAGCAGCTCAGCCGGGACTACTGCCTACGAGCAGTACTTC
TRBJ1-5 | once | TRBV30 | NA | CAWSRGSNQPQHF | TGTGCCTGGAGTCGAGGAAGCAATCAGCCCCAGCATTTT
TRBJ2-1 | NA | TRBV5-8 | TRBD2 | CASSPRLAGGPNEQFF | TGTGCCAGCAGCCCGAGACTAGCGGGGGGGCCAAATGAGCAGTTCTTC
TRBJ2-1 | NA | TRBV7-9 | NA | CASSPLSYIHEQFF | TGTGCCAGCAGCCCCCTTTCTTACATCCATGAGCAGTTCTTC
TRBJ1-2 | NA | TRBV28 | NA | CASLKVGGGYTF | TGTGCCAGCCTGAAGGTCGGGGGAGGCTACACCTTC
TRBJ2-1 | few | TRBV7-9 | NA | CASSRNRDEQFF | TGTGCCAGCAGCCGTAACAGGGATGAGCAGTTCTTC
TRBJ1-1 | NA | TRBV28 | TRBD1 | CASKTTGKTEAFF | TGTGCCAGCAAAACGACAGGGAAGACTGAAGCTTTCTTT
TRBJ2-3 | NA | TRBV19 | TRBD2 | CASSPPSGITDTQYF | TGTGCCAGTAGTCCTCCTAGCGGGATAACAGATACGCAGTATTTT
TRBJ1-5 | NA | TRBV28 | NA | CASSPPAEPQHF | TGTGCCAGCAGCCCCCCTGCGGAGCCCCAGCATTTT
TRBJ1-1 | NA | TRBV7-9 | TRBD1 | CASSLIGGAEEAFF | TGTGCCAGCAGCTTGATAGGGGGCGCCGAGGAAGCTTTCTTT
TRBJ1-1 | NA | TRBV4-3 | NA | CASSQGNRVNTEAFF | TGCGCCAGCAGCCAAGGAAACAGGGTGAACACTGAAGCTTTCTTT